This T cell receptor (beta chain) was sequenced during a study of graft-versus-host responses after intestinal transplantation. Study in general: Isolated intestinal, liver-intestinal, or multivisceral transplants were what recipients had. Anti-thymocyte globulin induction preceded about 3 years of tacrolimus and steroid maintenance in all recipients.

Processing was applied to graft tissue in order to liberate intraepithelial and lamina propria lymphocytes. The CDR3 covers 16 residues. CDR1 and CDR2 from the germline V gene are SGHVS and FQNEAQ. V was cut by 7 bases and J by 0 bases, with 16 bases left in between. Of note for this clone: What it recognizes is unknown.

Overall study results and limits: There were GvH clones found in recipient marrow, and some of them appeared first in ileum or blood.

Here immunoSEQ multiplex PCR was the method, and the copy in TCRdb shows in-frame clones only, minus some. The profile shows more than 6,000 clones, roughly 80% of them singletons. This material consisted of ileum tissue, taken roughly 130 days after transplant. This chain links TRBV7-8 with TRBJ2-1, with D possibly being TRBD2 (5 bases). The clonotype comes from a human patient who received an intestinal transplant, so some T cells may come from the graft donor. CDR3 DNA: TGTGCCAGCACTTCTGGAAGGGAGAGCTCCTACAATGAGCAGTTCTTC. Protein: CASTSGRESSYNEQFF.